These 27 T cell receptor beta chains were all obtained from the same sample, sequenced in a study of blood T cells in healthy people across ages. PCR was performed a second time for about 7 to 12 cycles using a sample-barcoded 5' primer and a J-beta primer mix. Each CDR3 protein gets one entry after TCRdb re-called the 5' RACE reads with MiXCR. Of 750,000 to 950,000 distinct CDR3 sequences listed, roughly 50% are singletons. Sequencing was carried out using blood. These receptors were obtained from a man at least 80 years old in good health.

The table lists this clonotype with many counts. This chain connects TRBV14 to TRBJ1-1; D is unclear. CDR3 size: 14 residues. The germline V gene encodes CDR1 SGHDN and CDR2 FVKESK. V shed 1 base and J shed 4 bases, with 10 bases lying between them. The CDR3 sequence: CASSQVYGGTEAFF. The CDR3 nucleotides read TGTGCCAGCAGCCAAGTTTATGGTGGCACTGAAGCTTTCTTT.

In this sample, this clonotype turned up a few times. CDR3 DNA: TGCGCCAGCAGCCTGGCCGGGACAATCGAGCAGTACTTC. Amino acids: CASSLAGTIEQYF. This chain joins TRBV5-1 and TRBJ2-5; tentative D call: TRBD1 (6 bases). The J call is doubtful: the DNA matches TRBJ2-7 better. The CDR3 length is 13 residues. Germline V lookup: CDR1 SGHRS, CDR2 YFSETQ.

J is TRBJ2-4 and V is TRBV6-2 or TRBV6-3; 10 bases are shared with TRBD2. Germline V gene lookup returns CDR1 MNHEY and CDR2 SVGEGT. V lost 5 bases to trimming and J lost 7 bases; unmatched junction nucleotides: 14. The CDR3 totals 17 residues. CDR3 protein: CASSPTSGSGRWNIQYF. Here the CDR3 DNA reads TGTGCCAGCAGTCCAACCTCGGGTAGCGGGAGGTGGAACATTCAGTACTTC.

The chain has TRBV20-1 and TRBJ2-3; maybe TRBD2 (6 bases). V was shortened by 1 base and J by 0 bases, with 17 bases between the two germline ends. This CDR3 region has 17 residues. CDR1 is DFQATT, CDR2 SNEGSKA, per germline (reference sequence). DNA of the CDR3: TGCAGTGCTAGAGTGCCGTTTCGCGGGGCAAGCACAGATACGCAGTATTTT. Translated, it gives CSARVPFRGASTDTQYF.

This chain connects TRBV3-1 to TRBJ2-3; 8 bases fit TRBD2. This CDR3 is 14 amino acids long. J gave up 3 bases and V 3 bases, and 2 bases lay outside the gene matches. Germline-derived CDR1 and CDR2 are LGHDT and YNNKEL (reference sequence). CDR3: CASSQLAGTDTQYF. DNA of the CDR3: TGTGCCAGCAGCCAGTTAGCGGGAACAGATACGCAGTATTTT.

The CDR3 sequence is CASLEGRNEQYF. CDR3 DNA: TGTGCCAGCCTTGAGGGCAGGAATGAGCAGTACTTC. The chain combines TRBV2 with TRBJ2-4; D possibly corresponds to TRBD2 (5 bases). Trimming removed 8 bases from V and 13 bases from J, with 18 bases in between. There are 12 residues in the CDR3. Germline V gene lookup returns CDR1 SNHLY and CDR2 FYNNEI. Based on the CDR3 plus reference TRBV2 and TRBJ2-4, the full variable domain is EPEVTQTPSHQVTQMGQEVILRCVPISNHLYFYWYRQILGQKVEFLVSFYNNEISEKSEIFDDQFSVERPDGSNFTLKIRSTKLEDSAMYFCASLEGRNEQYFGAGTRLSVL.

This clonotype was observed a handful of times. A much larger clone lies one base from this, so it may be a read error. The chain couples TRBV29-1 to TRBJ2-7; D call uncertain. The CDR3 has 12 residues. The germline gives CDR1 SQVTM, CDR2 ANQGSEA. Trimming removed 6 bases from V and 0 bases from J, with 9 bases in between. The CDR3 DNA is TGCAGCGTGCAGAGAATCTCCTACGAGCAGTACTTC. Translation: CSVQRISYEQYF.

The chain employs TRBV12-3 or TRBV12-4 and TRBJ2-5; TRBD1 might be the D (6 bases). This CDR3 comprises 11 residues. Trimming pared 3 bases from V and 12 bases from J, leaving 11 bases between. For the CDR3, the DNA is TGTGCCAGCAGTTTCGGACAGTCCGAGTACTTC. Translation: CASSFGQSEYF.

To note about this clonotype: Germline is not matched at one junction end, which may reflect a read error. This rearrangement joins TRBV20-1 to TRBJ2-7; the D gene could be TRBD1 or TRBD2 (5 bases each). CDR1 is DFQATT and CDR2 is SNEGSKA in the germline V gene (reference sequence). The CDR3 runs to 17 residues. CDR3 region: CSARNEGPRAMGYERYF. CDR3 coding DNA: TGCAGTGCTAGGAACGAGGGCCCCAGGGCGATGGGATACGAGCGGTACTTC.

This clonotype has more than one count but fewer than ten. The chain couples TRBV3-1 to TRBJ2-7; 12 nucleotides line up with TRBD1. V lost 6 bases to trimming and J lost 7 bases; unmatched junction nucleotides: 13. Per the germline V gene, CDR1 is LGHDT and CDR2 is YNNKEL (reference sequence). CDR3 length: 16 residues. CDR3 sequence (DNA): TGTGCCAGCAGTCTACCGGGACAGGGGGCCATGGAGGAGCAGTACTTC. Amino acid sequence: CASSLPGQGAMEEQYF.

The chain employs TRBV2 and TRBJ2-7, with TRBD2 matching 9 bases. V was clipped by 7 bases and J by 0 bases; unmatched bases: 7. Germline loops: CDR1 SNHLY, CDR2 FYNNEI. This CDR3 has 15 amino acids. CDR3 sequence reads: CASMRLAASSYEQYF. The CDR3 DNA reads as TGTGCCAGCATGAGACTAGCGGCAAGCTCCTACGAGCAGTACTTC.

The CDR3 DNA is TGTGCCAGCAGCTCCGACAGGGAAAGCACAGATACGCAGTATTTT. This sequence encodes CASSSDRESTDTQYF. This rearrangement joins TRBV7-9 to TRBJ2-3, with 7 bases fitting TRBD1. Unmatched junction bases numbered 4, after V lost 4 bases and J lost 0 bases. Germline V gene sequence: CDR1 SEHNR, CDR2 FQNEAQ (reference sequence). The CDR3 covers 15 residues.

The chain carries TRBV10-2 and TRBJ2-4; 11 bases line up with TRBD2. Matching the DNA end better, TRBJ2-5 makes the J call doubtful. The CDR3 sequence is 15 residues long. Germline CDR1 WSHSY, CDR2 SAAADI. CDR3: CASRGLAETEETQYF. Here the CDR3 DNA reads TGCGCCAGCAGGGGACTAGCGGAGACGGAAGAGACCCAGTACTTC.

This clonotype was recorded a few times. The V gene is TRBV10-3, the J gene TRBJ2-5; 12 bases fit TRBD2. The germline CDR1 and CDR2 sequences are ENHRY and SYGVKD. The junction had 7 bases not matched to a gene; V was cut back by 6 bases and J by 5 bases. This CDR3 comprises 15 residues. CDR3 residues: CAISRLAGEAETQYF. As DNA, the CDR3 is TGTGCCATCAGCCGACTAGCGGGAGAGGCGGAGACCCAGTACTTC.

The V gene is TRBV5-1, the J gene TRBJ2-1; 10 positions match TRBD2. The CDR3 is made up of 13 amino acids. In germline, CDR1 is SGHRS, CDR2 YFSETQ. Trimming took 1 base from V and 8 from J; bases not matched to a gene: 0. The CDR3 spells CASSLLAGDEQFF. DNA for the CDR3: TGCGCCAGCAGCTTGCTAGCGGGAGATGAGCAGTTCTTC.

The chain joins TRBV2 to TRBJ1-5; D call uncertain. Germline V gene sequence: CDR1 SNHLY, CDR2 FYNNEI. This CDR3 region has 14 residues. V lost 2 bases, J lost 2 bases, and 7 bases lay in between. This chain's CDR3 is CASSEIGGNQPQHF. In nucleotides, the CDR3 is TGTGCCAGCAGTGAAATTGGAGGCAATCAGCCCCAGCATTTT.

This clonotype was picked up a small number of times. The chain carries TRBV18 and TRBJ2-1; D remains unclear. V was cut by 3 bases and J by 9 bases, with 12 bases left in between. Germline assignment: CDR1 KGHSH and CDR2 LQKENI. The CDR3 loop spans 13 amino acids. The CDR3 DNA is TGTGCCAGCTCACCTTCATTGTCAAGTGAGCAGTTCTTC. Encoded protein: CASSPSLSSEQFF.

V is TRBV6-4 and J is TRBJ2-1, with 11 positions matching TRBD2. J lost 9 bases, V lost 4 bases, and 5 bases had no gene match. Germline loops: CDR1 MRHNA, CDR2 SNTAGT. The CDR3 spans 14 residues. The CDR3 DNA is TGTGCCAGCAGTGCACTAGCGGGAGTGGGTGAGCAGTTCTTC. Protein product: CASSALAGVGEQFF.

The chain has TRBV10-1 and TRBJ1-2; D uncertain. Germline assignment: CDR1 WNHNN and CDR2 SYGVQD (reference sequence). The CDR3 is 13 residues long. V was shortened by 5 bases and J by 8 bases, with 15 bases between the two germline ends. The CDR3 is CASSPDIAGGYTF. The CDR3 DNA reads TGCGCCAGCAGTCCCGACATCGCCGGGGGCTACACCTTC.

This clonotype was recorded a few times. The chain has TRBV20-1 and TRBJ2-5; possibly TRBD2 for D (6 bases). This CDR3 has 15 amino acids. The V and J ends lost 2 bases and 0 bases respectively, with 13 bases between them. Germline CDR1 and CDR2: DFQATT and SNEGSKA (reference sequence). Here the CDR3 DNA reads TGCAGTGCTAGACCCCCCGGCGGGAACCAAGAGACCCAGTACTTC. Residues: CSARPPGGNQETQYF.

This clonotype has only a few counts. The gene calls are TRBV5-6 and TRBJ2-7; 8 bases are shared with TRBD1. This CDR3 has 13 amino acids. The V segment lost 4 bases and the J segment 6 bases; nucleotides outside the gene matches: 6. In germline, CDR1 is SGHDT, CDR2 YYEEEE. CDR3 coding DNA: TGTGCCAGCAGCCCGACAGGGGTGATCGAGCAGTACTTC. This sequence encodes CASSPTGVIEQYF.

This clonotype has only one observation. This chain links TRBV12-3 or TRBV12-4 with TRBJ1-4; the D gene is possibly TRBD1 (6 bases). The CDR3 extends over 14 amino acids. The germline V and J ends were trimmed by 7 bases and 8 bases, with 17 bases remaining between them. This CDR3 reads CASNQGPMGEKLFF. The CDR3 DNA reads as TGTGCCAGCAATCAGGGGCCTATGGGGGAAAAACTGTTTTTT.

The sample holds a few counts of this clonotype. The chain is built from TRBV9 and TRBJ2-3; TRBD2 might be the D (6 bases). V was clipped by 0 bases and J by 14 bases, with 22 bases between them. In germline, CDR1 is SGDLS, CDR2 YYNGEE. CDR3 length: 15 residues. The chain's CDR3 is CASSVAISGEGYAYF. In DNA, the CDR3 is TGTGCCAGCAGCGTAGCTATTAGCGGAGAGGGATACGCGTATTTT.

The V call is TRBV6-1, the J call TRBJ1-5, with D tentatively TRBD1 (6 bases). From germline, CDR1 is MNHNS and CDR2 SASEGT. The V and J ends lost 1 base and 7 bases respectively, with 11 bases between them. The CDR3 extends over 14 amino acids. CDR3 nucleotides: TGTGCCAGCAGTGAAGTTGGGGGCAGGCAGCCCCAGCATTTT. The encoded protein is CASSEVGGRQPQHF.

The chain combines TRBV20-1 with TRBJ2-6, with D unclear. The CDR3 has 14 residues. Germline CDR1 is DFQATT and CDR2 is SNEGSKA (reference sequence). The V end was cut by 6 bases, the J end by 0 bases, with 9 bases between. The CDR3 spells CSANPNSGANVLTF. The CDR3 coding sequence is TGCAGTGCCAATCCTAACTCTGGGGCCAACGTCCTGACTTTC.

The genes are TRBV7-9 and TRBJ2-3; TRBD1 matches at 7 bases. The CDR3 runs 15 residues. CDR1 and CDR2 from the germline V gene are SEHNR and FQNEAQ (reference sequence). V shed 5 bases, J shed 5 bases, and the junction held 10 bases outside the gene matches. CDR3 sequence reads: CASSPGRSGGDTQYF. The CDR3 nucleotides are TGTGCCAGCAGCCCGGGACGCTCAGGGGGAGATACGCAGTATTTT.

This clonotype was counted many times. The chain is built from TRBV15 and TRBJ2-4, with D perhaps assigned TRBD1 or TRBD2 (5 bases each). CDR3 length equals 15 residues. Germline assignment: CDR1 LNHNV and CDR2 YYDKDF (reference sequence). V lost 8 bases to trimming and J lost 0 bases, with 14 bases between them. CDR3 protein: CATAGAVLAKNIQYF. The DNA for the CDR3 is TGTGCCACCGCCGGGGCGGTATTAGCCAAAAACATTCAGTACTTC.